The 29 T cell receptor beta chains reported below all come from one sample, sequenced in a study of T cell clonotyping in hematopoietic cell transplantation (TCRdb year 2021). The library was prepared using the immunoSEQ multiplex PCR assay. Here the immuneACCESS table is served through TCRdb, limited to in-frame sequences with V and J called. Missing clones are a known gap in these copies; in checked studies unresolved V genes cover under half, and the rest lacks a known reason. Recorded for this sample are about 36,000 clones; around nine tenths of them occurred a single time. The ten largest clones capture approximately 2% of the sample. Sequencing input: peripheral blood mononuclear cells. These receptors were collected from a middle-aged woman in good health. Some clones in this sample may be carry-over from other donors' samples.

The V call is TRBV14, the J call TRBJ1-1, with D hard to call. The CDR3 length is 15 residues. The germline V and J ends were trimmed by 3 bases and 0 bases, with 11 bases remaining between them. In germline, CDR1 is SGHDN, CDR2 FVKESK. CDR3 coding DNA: TGTGCCAGCAGCCACTCCTTACAGATGAACACTGAAGCTTTCTTT. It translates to CASSHSLQMNTEAFF.

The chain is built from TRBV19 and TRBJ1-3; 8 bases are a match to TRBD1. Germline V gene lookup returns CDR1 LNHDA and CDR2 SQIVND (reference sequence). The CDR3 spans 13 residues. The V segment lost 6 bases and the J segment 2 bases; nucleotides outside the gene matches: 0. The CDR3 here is CASRDRAGNTIYF. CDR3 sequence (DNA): TGTGCCAGTAGGGACAGGGCTGGAAACACCATATATTTT.

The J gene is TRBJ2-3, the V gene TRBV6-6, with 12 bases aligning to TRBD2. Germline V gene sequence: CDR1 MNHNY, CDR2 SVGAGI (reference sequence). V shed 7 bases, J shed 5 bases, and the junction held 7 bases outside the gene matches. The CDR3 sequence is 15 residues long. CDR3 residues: CASTLAGGPGDTQYF. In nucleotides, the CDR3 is TGTGCCAGCACCCTAGCGGGAGGGCCGGGAGATACGCAGTATTTT.

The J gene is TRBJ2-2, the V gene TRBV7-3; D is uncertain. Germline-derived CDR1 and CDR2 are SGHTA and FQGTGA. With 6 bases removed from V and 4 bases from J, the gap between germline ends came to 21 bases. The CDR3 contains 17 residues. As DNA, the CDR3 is TGTGCCAGCAGTCCCCAAGGTGGAAGTGAGCTCACCGGGGAGCTGTTTTTT. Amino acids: CASSPQGGSELTGELFF. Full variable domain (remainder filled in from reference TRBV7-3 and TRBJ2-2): GAGVSQTPSNKVTEKGKYVELRCDPISGHTALYWYRQSLGQGPEFLIYFQGTGAADDSGLPNDRFFAVRPEGSVSTLKIQRTERGDSAVYLCASSPQGGSELTGELFFGEGSRLTVL.

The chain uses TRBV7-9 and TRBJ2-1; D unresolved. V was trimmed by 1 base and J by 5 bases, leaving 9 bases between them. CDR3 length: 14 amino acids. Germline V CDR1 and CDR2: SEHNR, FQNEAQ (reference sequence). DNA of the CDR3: TGTGCCAGCAGCTTAGGGCCAGGTCACAATGAGCAGTTCTTC. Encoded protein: CASSLGPGHNEQFF.

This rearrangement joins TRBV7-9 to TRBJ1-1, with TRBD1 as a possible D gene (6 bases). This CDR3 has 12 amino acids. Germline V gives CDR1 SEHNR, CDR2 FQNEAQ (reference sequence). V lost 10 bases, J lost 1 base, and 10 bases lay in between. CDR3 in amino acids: CATGTSNTEAFF. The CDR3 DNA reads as TGTGCCACTGGGACATCGAACACTGAAGCTTTCTTT.

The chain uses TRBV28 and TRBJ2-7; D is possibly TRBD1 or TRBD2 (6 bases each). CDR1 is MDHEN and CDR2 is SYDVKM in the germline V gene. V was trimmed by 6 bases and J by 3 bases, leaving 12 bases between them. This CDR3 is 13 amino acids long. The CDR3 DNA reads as TGTGCCAGCAGACAGGGAGGCGACTACGAGCAGTACTTC. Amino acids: CASRQGGDYEQYF.

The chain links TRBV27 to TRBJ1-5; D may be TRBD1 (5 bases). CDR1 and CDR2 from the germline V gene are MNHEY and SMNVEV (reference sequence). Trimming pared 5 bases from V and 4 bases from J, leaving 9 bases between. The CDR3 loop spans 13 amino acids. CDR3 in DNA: TGTGCCAGCAGTCGACAGCCTAATCAGCCCCAGCATTTT. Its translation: CASSRQPNQPQHF.

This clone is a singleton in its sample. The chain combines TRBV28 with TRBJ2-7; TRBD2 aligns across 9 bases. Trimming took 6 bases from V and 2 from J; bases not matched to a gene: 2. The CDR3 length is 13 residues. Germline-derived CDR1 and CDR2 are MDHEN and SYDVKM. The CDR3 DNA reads TGTGCCAGCAGGGCGGGAGGGGCCTACGAGCAGTACTTC. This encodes CASRAGGAYEQYF.

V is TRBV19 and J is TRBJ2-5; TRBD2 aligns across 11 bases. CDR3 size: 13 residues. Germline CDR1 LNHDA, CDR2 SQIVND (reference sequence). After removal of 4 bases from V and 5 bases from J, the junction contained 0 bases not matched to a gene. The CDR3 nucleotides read TGTGCCAGTAGTACTAGCGGGAGGGAGACCCAGTACTTC. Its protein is CASSTSGRETQYF.

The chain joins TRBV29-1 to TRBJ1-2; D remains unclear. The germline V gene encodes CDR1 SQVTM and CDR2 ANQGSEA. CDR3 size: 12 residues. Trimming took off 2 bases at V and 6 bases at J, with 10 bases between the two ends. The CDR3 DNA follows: TGCAGCGTTGAATCGGGGATTGATGGCTACACCTTC. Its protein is CSVESGIDGYTF.

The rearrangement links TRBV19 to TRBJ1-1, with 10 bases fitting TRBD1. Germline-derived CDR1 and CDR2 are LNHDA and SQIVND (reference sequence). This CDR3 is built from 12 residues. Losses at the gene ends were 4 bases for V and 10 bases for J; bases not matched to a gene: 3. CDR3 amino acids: CASSRTGGTAFF. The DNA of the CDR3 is TGTGCCAGTAGTAGGACAGGGGGAACAGCTTTCTTT.

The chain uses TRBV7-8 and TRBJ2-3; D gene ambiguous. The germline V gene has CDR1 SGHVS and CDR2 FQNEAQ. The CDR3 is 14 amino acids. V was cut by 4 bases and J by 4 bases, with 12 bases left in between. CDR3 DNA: TGTGCCAGCAGCTCGTCCATCCAGGCAGATACGCAGTATTTT. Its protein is CASSSSIQADTQYF.

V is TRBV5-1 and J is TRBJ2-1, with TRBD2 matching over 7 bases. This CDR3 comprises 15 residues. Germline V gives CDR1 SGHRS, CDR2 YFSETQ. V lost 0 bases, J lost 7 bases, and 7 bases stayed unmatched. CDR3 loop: CASSLEAGETNEQFF. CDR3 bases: TGCGCCAGCAGCTTGGAGGCGGGAGAGACGAATGAGCAGTTCTTC.

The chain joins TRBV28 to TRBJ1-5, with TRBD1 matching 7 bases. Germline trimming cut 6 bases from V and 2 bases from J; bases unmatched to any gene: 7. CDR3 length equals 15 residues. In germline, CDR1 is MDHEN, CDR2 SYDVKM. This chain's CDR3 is CASRSRTGRNQPQHF. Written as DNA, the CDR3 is TGTGCCAGCAGATCCCGGACAGGTCGCAATCAGCCCCAGCATTTT.

The CDR3 loop reads CATERSGEATGELFF. Here the CDR3 DNA reads TGTGCCACCGAGAGATCAGGGGAGGCGACCGGGGAGCTGTTTTTT. The chain couples TRBV28 to TRBJ2-2; D is perhaps TRBD1 or TRBD2 (6 bases each). This CDR3 contains 15 residues. Germline values: CDR1 MDHEN, CDR2 SYDVKM. V was clipped by 10 bases and J by 5 bases, with 20 bases between them.

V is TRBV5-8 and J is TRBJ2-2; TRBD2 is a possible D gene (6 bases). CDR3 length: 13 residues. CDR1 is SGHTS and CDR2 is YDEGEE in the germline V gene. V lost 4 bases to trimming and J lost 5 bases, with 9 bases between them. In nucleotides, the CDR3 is TGTGCCAGCAGCCTACTAGCTACCGGGGAGCTGTTTTTT. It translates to CASSLLATGELFF.

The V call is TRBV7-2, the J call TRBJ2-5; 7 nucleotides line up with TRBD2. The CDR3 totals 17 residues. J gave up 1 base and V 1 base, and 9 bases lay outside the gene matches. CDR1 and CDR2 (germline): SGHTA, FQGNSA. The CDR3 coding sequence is TGTGCCAGCAGCTTAGGGGGCTCGGCTAGCGGCCAAGAGACCCAGTACTTC. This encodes CASSLGGSASGQETQYF.

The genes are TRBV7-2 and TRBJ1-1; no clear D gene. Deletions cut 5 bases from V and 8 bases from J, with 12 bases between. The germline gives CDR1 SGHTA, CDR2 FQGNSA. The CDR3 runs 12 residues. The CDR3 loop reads CASSPPQQEAFF. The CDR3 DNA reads TGTGCCAGCAGCCCCCCTCAGCAAGAAGCTTTCTTT.

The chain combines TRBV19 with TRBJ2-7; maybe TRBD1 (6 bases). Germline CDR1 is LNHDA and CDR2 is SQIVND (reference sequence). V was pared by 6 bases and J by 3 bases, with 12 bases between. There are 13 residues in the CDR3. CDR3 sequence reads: CASSPGQYYEQYF. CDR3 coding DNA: TGTGCCAGTAGCCCCGGACAGTACTACGAGCAGTACTTC.

The CDR3 here is CASSLNGQGASGELFF. The CDR3 bases are TGTGCCAGCAGCTTAAACGGTCAGGGGGCGAGCGGGGAGCTGTTTTTT. The chain recombines TRBV7-3 with TRBJ2-2; 8 nucleotides align to TRBD1. CDR3 size: 16 residues. The germline gives CDR1 SGHTA, CDR2 FQGTGA. The V and J ends lost 1 base and 7 bases, in that order; junction bases with no gene match: 8.

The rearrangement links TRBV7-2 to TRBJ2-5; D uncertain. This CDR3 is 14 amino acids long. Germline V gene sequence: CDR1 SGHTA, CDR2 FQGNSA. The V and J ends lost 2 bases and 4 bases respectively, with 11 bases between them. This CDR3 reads CASSLSNTRETQYF. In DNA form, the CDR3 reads TGTGCCAGCAGCTTATCGAACACAAGAGAGACCCAGTACTTC.

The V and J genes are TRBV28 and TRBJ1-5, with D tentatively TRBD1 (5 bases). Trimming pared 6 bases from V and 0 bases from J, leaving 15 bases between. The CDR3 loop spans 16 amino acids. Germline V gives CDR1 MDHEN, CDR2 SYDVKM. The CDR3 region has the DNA TGTGCCAGCAGCCGACCGGGACTAAATAGCAATCAGCCCCAGCATTTT. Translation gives CASSRPGLNSNQPQHF.

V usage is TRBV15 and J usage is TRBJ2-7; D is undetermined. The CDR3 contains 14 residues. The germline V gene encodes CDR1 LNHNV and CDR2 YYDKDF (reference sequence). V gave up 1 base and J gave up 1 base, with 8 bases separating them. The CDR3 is CATSRGPTSYEQYF. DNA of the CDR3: TGTGCCACCAGCAGAGGTCCCACTTCCTACGAGCAGTACTTC.

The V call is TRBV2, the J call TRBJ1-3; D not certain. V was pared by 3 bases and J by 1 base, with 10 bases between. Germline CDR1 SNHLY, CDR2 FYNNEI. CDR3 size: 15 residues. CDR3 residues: CASSDSGQSGNTIYF. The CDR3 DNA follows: TGTGCCAGCAGTGATTCCGGGCAGTCTGGAAACACCATATATTTT.

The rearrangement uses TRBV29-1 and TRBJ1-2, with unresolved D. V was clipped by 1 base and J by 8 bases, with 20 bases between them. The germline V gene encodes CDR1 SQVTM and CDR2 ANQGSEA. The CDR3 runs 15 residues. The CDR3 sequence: CSVEGGGEIFSGYTF. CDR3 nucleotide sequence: TGCAGCGTTGAAGGGGGTGGGGAAATCTTCTCCGGCTACACCTTC. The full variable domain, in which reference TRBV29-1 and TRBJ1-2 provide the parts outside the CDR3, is SAVISQKPSRDICQRGTSLTIQCQVDSQVTMMFWYRQQPGQSLTLIATANQGSEATYESGFVIDKFPISRPNLTFSTLTVSNMSPEDSSIYLCSVEGGGEIFSGYTFGSGTRLTVV.

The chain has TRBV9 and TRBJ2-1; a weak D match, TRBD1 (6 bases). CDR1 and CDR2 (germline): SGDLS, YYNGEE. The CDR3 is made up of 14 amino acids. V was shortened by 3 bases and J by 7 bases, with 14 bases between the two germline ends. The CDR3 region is CASSATGTGNEQFF. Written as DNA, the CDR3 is TGTGCCAGCAGCGCGACAGGTACTGGGAATGAGCAGTTCTTC.

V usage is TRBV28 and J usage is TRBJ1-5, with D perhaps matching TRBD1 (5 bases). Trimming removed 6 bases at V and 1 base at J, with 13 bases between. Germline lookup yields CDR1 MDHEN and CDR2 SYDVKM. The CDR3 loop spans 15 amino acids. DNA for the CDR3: TGTGCCAGCAGGAGATCAGGGTTGAGCAATCAGCCCCAGCATTTT. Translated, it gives CASRRSGLSNQPQHF. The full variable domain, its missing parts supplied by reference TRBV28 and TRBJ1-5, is DVKVTQSSRYLVKRTGEKVFLECVQDMDHENMFWYRQDPGLGLRLIYFSYDVKMKEKGDIPEGYSVSREKKERFSLILESASTNQTSMYLCASRRSGLSNQPQHFGDGTRLSIL.

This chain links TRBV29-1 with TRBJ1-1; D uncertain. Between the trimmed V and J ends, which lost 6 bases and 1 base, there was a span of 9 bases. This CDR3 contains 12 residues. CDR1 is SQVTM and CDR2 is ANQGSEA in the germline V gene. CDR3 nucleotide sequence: TGCAGCGTCGGACGTTCGAACACTGAAGCTTTCTTT. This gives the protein CSVGRSNTEAFF. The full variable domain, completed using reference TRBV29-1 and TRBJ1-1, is SAVISQKPSRDICQRGTSLTIQCQVDSQVTMMFWYRQQPGQSLTLIATANQGSEATYESGFVIDKFPISRPNLTFSTLTVSNMSPEDSSIYLCSVGRSNTEAFFGQGTRLTVV.